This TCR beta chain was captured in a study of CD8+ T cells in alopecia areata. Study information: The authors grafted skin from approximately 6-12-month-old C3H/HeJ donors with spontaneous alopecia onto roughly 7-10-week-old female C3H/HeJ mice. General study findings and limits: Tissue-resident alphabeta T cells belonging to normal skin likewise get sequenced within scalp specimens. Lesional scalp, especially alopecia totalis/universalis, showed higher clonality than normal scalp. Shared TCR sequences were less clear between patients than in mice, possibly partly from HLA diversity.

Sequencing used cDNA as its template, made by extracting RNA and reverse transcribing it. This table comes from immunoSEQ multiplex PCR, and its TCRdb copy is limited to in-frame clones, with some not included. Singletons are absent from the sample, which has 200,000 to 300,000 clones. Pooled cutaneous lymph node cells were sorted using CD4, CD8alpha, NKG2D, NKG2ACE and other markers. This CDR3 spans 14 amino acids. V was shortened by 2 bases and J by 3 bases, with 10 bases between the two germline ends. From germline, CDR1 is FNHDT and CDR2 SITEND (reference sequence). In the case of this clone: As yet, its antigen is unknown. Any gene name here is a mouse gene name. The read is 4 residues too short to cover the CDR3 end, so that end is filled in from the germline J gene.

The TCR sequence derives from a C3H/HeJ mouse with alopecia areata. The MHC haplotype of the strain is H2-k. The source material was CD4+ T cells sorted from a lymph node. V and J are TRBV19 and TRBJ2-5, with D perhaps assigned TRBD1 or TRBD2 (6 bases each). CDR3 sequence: CASSMGGQQDTQYF. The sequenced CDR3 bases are TGTGCCAGCAGTATGGGGGGACAACAAGAC.